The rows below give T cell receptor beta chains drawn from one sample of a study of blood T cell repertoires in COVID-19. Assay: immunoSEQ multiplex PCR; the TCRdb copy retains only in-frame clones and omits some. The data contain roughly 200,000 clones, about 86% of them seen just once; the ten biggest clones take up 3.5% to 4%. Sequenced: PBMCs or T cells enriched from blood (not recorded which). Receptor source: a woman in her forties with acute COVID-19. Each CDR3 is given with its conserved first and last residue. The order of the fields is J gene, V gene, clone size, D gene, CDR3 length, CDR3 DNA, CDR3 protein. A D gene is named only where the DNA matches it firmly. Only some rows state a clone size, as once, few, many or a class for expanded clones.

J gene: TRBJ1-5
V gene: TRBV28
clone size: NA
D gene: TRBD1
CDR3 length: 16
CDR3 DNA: TGTGCCAGCAGTAGTGATTCGACAGGGGGCGGACAGCCCCAGCATTTT
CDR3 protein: CASSSDSTGGGQPQHF

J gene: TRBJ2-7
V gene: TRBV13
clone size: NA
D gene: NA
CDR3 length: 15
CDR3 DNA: TGTGCCAGCAGCTCAAAAACAGGGAGAATTTACGAGCAGTACTTC
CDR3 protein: CASSSKTGRIYEQYF

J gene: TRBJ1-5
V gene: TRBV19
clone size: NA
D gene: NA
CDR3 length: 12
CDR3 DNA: TGTGCCAGTAGTTTGAACTATCAGCCCCAGCATTTT
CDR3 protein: CASSLNYQPQHF

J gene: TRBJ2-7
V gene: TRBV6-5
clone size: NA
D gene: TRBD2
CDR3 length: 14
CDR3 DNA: TGTGCCAGCAGTTCACTAGCGGGAGTCCACGAGCAGTACTTC
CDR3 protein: CASSSLAGVHEQYF

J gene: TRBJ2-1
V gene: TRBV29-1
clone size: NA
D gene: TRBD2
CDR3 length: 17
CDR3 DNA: TGCAGCGCCCCACTAGCGGAGCGGGGGAAGACCTACAATGAGCAGTTCTTC
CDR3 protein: CSAPLAERGKTYNEQFF

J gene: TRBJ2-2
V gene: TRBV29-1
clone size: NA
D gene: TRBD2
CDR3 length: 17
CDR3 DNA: TGCAGCGTTGAAGATATCGGCGGGAGGGGCCACACCGGGGAGCTGTTTTTT
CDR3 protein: CSVEDIGGRGHTGELFF

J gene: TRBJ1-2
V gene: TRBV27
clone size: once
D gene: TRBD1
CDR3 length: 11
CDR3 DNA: TGTGCCAGCAGTTTATCGAAGAGGGGGCGATTC
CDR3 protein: CASSLSKRGRF

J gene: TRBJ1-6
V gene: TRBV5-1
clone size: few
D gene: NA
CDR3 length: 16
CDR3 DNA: TGCGCCAGCAGCCCGGCTTCGGGGGGTCTAAATTCACCCCTCCACTTT
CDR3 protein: CASSPASGGLNSPLHF

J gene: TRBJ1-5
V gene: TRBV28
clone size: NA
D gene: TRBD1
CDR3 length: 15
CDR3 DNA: TGTGCCGGAAACCCAGGGGGGCCAAGGGGTCAGCCCCAGCATTTT
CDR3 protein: CAGNPGGPRGQPQHF

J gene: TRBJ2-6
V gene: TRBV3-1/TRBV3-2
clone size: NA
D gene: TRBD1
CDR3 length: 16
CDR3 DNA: TGTGCCAGCAGCAAGGGGGCGGGTTCAGGGGCCAACGTCCTGACTTTC
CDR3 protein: CASSKGAGSGANVLTF

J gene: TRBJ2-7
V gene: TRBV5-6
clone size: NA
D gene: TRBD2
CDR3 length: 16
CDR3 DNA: TGTGCCAGCAGCTGGGGGGACGGGCTAGCGGGAGCCGAGCAGTACTTC
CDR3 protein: CASSWGDGLAGAEQYF

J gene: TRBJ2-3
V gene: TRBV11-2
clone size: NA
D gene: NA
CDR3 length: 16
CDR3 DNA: TGTGCCAGCAGCTCCCGACGGAGGGCTTTCACAGATACGCAGTATTTT
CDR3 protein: CASSSRRRAFTDTQYF

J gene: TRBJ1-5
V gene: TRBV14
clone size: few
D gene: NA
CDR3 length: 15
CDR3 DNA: TGTGCCAGCAGCCAGACGGGGGGTAGCAATCAGCCCCAGCATTTT
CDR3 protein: CASSQTGGSNQPQHF

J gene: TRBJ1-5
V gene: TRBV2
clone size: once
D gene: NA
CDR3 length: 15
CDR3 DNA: TGTGCCAGCAGTGAAGAGGGGTTAGCAAATCAGCCCCAGCATTTT
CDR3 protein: CASSEEGLANQPQHF

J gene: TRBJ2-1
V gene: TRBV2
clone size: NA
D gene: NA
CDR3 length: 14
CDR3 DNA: TGTGCCAGCAGTGAGGAACAGGGCCTAAATGAGCAGTTCTTC
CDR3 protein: CASSEEQGLNEQFF

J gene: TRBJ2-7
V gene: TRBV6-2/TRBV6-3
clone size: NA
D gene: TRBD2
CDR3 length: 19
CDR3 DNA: TGTGCCAGCAGTTCAACCGGGACTAGCGGGAGAAAGGGCCTTAGGGAGCAGTACTTC
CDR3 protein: CASSSTGTSGRKGLREQYF

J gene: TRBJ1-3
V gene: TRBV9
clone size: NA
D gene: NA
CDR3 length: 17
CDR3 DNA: TGTGCCAGCAGCGTAGGCAGGGCCCTTACCTCTGGAAACACCATATATTTT
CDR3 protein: CASSVGRALTSGNTIYF

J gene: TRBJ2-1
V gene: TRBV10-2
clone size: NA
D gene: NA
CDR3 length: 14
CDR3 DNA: TGCGCCAGCAGTGAACGGACAGCGATCAATGAGCAGTTCTTC
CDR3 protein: CASSERTAINEQFF

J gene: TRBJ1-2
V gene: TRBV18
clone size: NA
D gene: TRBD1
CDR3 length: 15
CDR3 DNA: TGTGCCAGCTCACCCCCGGGACAGGGAAACTATGGCTACACCTTC
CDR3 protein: CASSPPGQGNYGYTF

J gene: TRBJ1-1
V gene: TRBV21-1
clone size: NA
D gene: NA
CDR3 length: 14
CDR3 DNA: TGTGCCAGCAGCAGGACAGGGTGTGAGACTGAAGCTTTCTTT
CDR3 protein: CASSRTGCETEAFF

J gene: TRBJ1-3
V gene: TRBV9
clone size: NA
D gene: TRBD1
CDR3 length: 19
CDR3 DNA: TGTGCCAGCAGCACACGCGCGGGACAGAACTTCCACTCTGGAAACACCATATATTTT
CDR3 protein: CASSTRAGQNFHSGNTIYF

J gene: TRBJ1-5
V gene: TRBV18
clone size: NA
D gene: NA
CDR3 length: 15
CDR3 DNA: TGTGCCAGCTCACCTCTGGGCGGGGGAAATCAGCCCCAGCATTTT
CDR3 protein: CASSPLGGGNQPQHF

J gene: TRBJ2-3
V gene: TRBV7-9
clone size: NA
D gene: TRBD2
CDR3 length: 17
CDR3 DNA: TGTGCCAGCAGCTCCGGGACTAGCGGGAGTCCCACAGATACGCAGTATTTT
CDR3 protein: CASSSGTSGSPTDTQYF

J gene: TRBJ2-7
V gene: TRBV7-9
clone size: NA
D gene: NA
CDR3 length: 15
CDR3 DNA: TGTGCCAGCAGCTCCATCCGCCCGTTTAGCGATGAGCAGTACTTC
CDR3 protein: CASSSIRPFSDEQYF

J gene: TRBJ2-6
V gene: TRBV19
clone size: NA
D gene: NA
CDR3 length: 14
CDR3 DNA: TGTGCCAGTAGTATCAGCTCTGGGGCCAACGTCCTGACTTTC
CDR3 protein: CASSISSGANVLTF

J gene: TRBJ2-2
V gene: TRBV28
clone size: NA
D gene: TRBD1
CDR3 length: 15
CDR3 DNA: TGTGCCAGCAGAGAGGACAGGGGAGTGGCCGGGGAGCTGTTTTTT
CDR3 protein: CASREDRGVAGELFF

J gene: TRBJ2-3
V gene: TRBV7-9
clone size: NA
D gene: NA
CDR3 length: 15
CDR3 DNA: TGTGCCAGCAGTCCCAGCGGCACTAGCACAGATACGCAGTATTTT
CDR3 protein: CASSPSGTSTDTQYF

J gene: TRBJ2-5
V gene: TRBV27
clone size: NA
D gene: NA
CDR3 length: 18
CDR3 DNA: TGTGCCAGCAGTTTGTCTTTCGGGACATCGGTTACTCAAGAGACCCAGTACTTC
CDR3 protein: CASSLSFGTSVTQETQYF

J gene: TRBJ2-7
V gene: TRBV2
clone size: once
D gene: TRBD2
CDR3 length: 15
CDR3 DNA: TGTGCCAGCACCGGACTAGCGGGAGGGTGGGGCGAGCAGTACTTC
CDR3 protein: CASTGLAGGWGEQYF

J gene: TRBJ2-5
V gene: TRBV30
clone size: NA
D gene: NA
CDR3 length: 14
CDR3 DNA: TGTGCCTGGAGTGTATGGAGGGATGGGGAGACCCAGTACTTC
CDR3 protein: CAWSVWRDGETQYF

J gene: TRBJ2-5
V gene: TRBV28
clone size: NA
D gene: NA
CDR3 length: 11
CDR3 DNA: TGTGCCAGCAGTCAGGTTGGGACCCAGTACTTC
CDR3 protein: CASSQVGTQYF

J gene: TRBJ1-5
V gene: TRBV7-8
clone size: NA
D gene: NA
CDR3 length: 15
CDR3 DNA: TGTGCCAGCAGCCTGACAGCAAATAGCAATCAGCCCCAGCATTTT
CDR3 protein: CASSLTANSNQPQHF

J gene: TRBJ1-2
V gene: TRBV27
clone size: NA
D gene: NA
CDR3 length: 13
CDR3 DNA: TGTGCCAGCAGTTTCCCGGGGTCCGGTGGCTACACCTTC
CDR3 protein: CASSFPGSGGYTF

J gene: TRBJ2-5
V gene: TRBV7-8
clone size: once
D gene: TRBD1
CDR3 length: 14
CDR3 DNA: TGTGCCAGCAGCTCGACAGGGGCAGGAGAGACCCAGTACTTC
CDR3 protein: CASSSTGAGETQYF

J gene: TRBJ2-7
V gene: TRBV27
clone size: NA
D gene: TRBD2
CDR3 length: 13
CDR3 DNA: TGTGCCAGCAGTTTCCTAGCGGGAAACGAGCAGTACTTC
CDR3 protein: CASSFLAGNEQYF

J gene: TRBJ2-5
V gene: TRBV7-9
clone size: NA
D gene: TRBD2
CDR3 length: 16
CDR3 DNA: TGTGCCAGCAGCAAGAAGGGACTAGCGGGAGGAGAGACCCAGTACTTC
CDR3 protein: CASSKKGLAGGETQYF

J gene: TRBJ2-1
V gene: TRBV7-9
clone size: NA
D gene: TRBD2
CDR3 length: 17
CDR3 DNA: TGTGCCAGCAGCTTCCCCGGAATGGGGGAGGGATACAATGAGCAGTTCTTC
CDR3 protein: CASSFPGMGEGYNEQFF

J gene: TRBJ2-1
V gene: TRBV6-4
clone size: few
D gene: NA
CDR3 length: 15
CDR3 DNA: TGTGCCAGCAGTGACTCAGCGGGTTCCTACAATGAGCAGTTCTTC
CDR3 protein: CASSDSAGSYNEQFF

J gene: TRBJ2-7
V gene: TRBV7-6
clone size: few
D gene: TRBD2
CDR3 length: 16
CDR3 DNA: TGTGCCAGCAGCTTAGCGTCGGCTAGCGGGAGTAGGGAGCAGTACTTC
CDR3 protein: CASSLASASGSREQYF

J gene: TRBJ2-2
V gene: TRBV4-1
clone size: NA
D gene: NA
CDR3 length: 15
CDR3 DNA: TGCGCCAGCTCCGTTGAGGGATCCAGCACCGGGGAGCTGTTTTTT
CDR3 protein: CASSVEGSSTGELFF

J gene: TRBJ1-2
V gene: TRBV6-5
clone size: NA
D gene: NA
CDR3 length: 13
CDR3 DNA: TGTGCCAGCAGCCGGCAGACTACAAATGGCTACACCTTC
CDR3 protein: CASSRQTTNGYTF

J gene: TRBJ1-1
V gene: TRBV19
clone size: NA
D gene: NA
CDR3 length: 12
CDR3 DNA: TGTGCCAGCCGAGATGGGAACACTGAAGCTTTCTTT
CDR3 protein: CASRDGNTEAFF

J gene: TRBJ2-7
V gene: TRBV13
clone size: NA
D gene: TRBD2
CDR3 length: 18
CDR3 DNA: TGTGCCAGCAGCTCCCGGGCGGGGGGCGGACGGAACGGCTACGAGCAGTACTTC
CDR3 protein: CASSSRAGGGRNGYEQYF

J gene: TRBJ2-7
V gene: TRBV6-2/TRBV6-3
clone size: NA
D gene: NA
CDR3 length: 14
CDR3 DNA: TGTGCCAGCACCCCTGAGCCCGTTACCTACGAGCAGTACTTC
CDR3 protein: CASTPEPVTYEQYF

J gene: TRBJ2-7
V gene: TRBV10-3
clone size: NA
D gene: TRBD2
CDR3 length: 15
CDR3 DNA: TGTGCCATCAGTGAGTTGACTAGCGGGATTTACGAGCAGTACTTC
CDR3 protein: CAISELTSGIYEQYF

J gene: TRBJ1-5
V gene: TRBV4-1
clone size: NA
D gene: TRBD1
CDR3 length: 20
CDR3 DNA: TGCGCCAGCAGCCAAGGAATCGGACAGGGAGTTTTATATAGCAATCAGCCCCAGCATTTT
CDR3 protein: CASSQGIGQGVLYSNQPQHF

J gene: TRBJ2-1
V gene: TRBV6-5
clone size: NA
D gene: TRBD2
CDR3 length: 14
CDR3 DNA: TGTGCCAGTTATGGGACTAGCGGGAGCAATGAGCAGTTCTTC
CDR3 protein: CASYGTSGSNEQFF

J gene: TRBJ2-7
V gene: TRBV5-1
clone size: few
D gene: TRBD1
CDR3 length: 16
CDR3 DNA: TGCGCCAGCAGCGAAAGGACAGGGGCCAGCTCCTACGAGCAGTACTTC
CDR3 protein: CASSERTGASSYEQYF

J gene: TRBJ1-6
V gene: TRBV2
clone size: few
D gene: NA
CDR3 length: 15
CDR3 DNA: TGTGCCAGCCTTAGAGGAAAGAGAACCAATTCACCCCTCCACTTT
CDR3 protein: CASLRGKRTNSPLHF

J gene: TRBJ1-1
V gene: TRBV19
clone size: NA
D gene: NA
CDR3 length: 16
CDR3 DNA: TGTGCCAGTAGTATGGGGGGGTTATCCGGGAACACTGAAGCTTTCTTT
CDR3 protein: CASSMGGLSGNTEAFF